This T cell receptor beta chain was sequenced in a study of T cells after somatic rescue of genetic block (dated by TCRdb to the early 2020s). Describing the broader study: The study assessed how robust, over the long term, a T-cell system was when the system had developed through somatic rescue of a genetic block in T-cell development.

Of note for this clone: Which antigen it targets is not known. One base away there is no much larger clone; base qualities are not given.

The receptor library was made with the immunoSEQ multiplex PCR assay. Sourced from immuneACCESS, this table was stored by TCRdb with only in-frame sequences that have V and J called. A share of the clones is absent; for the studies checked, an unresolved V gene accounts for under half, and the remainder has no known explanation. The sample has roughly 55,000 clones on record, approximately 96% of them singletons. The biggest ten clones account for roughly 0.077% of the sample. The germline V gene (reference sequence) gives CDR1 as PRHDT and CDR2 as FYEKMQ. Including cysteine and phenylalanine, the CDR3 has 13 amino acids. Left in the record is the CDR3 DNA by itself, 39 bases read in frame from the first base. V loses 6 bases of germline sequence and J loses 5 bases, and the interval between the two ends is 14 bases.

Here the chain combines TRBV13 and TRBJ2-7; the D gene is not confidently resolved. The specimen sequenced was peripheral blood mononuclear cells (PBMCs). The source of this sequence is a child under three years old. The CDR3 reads CASRFGLVDEQYF. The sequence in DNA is TGTGCCAGCAGGTTCGGGCTGGTCGACGAGCAGTACTTC. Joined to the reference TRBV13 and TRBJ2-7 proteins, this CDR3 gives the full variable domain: AAGVIQSPRHLIKEKRETATLKCYPIPRHDTVYWYQQGPGQDPQFLISFYEKMQSDKGSIPDRFSAQQFSDYHSELNMSSLELGDSALYFCASRFGLVDEQYFGPGTRLTVT.